These 9 T cell receptor beta chains share one sample of origin, sequenced in a study of cytomegalovirus exposure and HLA in healthy donors. The PCR employed 60 Vbeta primers together with 13 Jbeta primers. Clones were read by immunoSEQ multiplex PCR, and TCRdb kept only the in-frame ones, dropping some. The sample has about 190,000 clones; over 80% are singletons. Sequenced input: PBMCs. These receptors originate from a man aged 30 to 39 in good health and CMV-seronegative.

This clone was detected only a few times. The chain is built from TRBV7-9 and TRBJ2-2, with 10 bases identical to TRBD2. After removal of 2 bases from V and 0 bases from J, the junction contained 6 bases not matched to a gene. Germline V gives CDR1 SEHNR, CDR2 FQNEAQ (reference sequence). There are 18 residues in the CDR3. The CDR3 nucleotides are TGTGCCAGCAGCTTACCCCAGCGGGAGGGCACGAACACCGGGGAGCTGTTTTTT. Protein: CASSLPQREGTNTGELFF.

In this sample, this clone turned up once. This chain uses TRBV2 with TRBJ2-1; TRBD2 matches at 8 bases. Germline CDR1 and CDR2: SNHLY and FYNNEI. Losses at the gene ends were 7 bases for V and 4 bases for J; bases not matched to a gene: 12. The CDR3 covers 16 residues. CDR3 sequence (DNA): TGTGCCAGCACCCGACAGGCGGGGGGTACATACAATGAGCAGTTCTTC. It translates to CASTRQAGGTYNEQFF. The variable domain in full, completed from reference TRBV2 and TRBJ2-1, reads EPEVTQTPSHQVTQMGQEVILRCVPISNHLYFYWYRQILGQKVEFLVSFYNNEISEKSEIFDDQFSVERPDGSNFTLKIRSTKLEDSAMYFCASTRQAGGTYNEQFFGPGTRLTVL.

The genes are TRBV7-9 and TRBJ2-7, with 8 bases fitting TRBD2. Germline CDR1 SEHNR, CDR2 FQNEAQ (reference sequence). This CDR3 comprises 16 residues. The junction had 13 bases not matched to a gene; V was cut back by 4 bases and J by 5 bases. CDR3 nucleotide sequence: TGTGCCAGCAGCTCCATCGGGGGGGGCCGGTCGGACGAGCAGTACTTC. It yields the protein CASSSIGGGRSDEQYF.

The chain recombines TRBV5-1 with TRBJ2-4, with 7 nucleotides matching TRBD1. The CDR3 spans 15 residues. Trimming at V came to 4 bases and at J to 12 bases, leaving 16 bases not matched to a gene. Germline values: CDR1 SGHRS, CDR2 YFSETQ. The DNA of the CDR3 is TGCGCCAGCAGCCCCGACAGCGCCCTTGGGGACAGTCAGTACTTC. It translates to CASSPDSALGDSQYF.

The rearrangement links TRBV28 to TRBJ1-1; 9 bases are a match to TRBD1. Per the germline V gene, CDR1 is MDHEN and CDR2 is SYDVKM. The CDR3 runs to 15 residues. V lost 5 bases, J lost 5 bases, and 9 bases stayed unmatched. The DNA of the CDR3 is TGTGCCAGCAGTCCCGGACAGGGGTCGGGAACTGAAGCTTTCTTT. This codes for CASSPGQGSGTEAFF.

V usage is TRBV10-3 and J usage is TRBJ2-1, with TRBD2 matching 8 bases. Germline lookup yields CDR1 ENHRY and CDR2 SYGVKD. There are 16 residues in the CDR3. V lost 6 bases, J lost 4 bases, and 11 bases stayed unmatched. CDR3 sequence: CAIREVNGGVYNEQFF. The DNA for the CDR3 is TGTGCCATCAGGGAAGTGAACGGGGGGGTATACAATGAGCAGTTCTTC.

The chain couples TRBV6-5 to TRBJ2-7; D remains unclear. CDR1 is MNHEY, CDR2 SVGAGI, per germline. The CDR3 is made up of 13 amino acids. Deletions cut 4 bases from V and 4 bases from J, with 11 bases between. CDR3 sequence reads: CASSSPPTYEQYF. CDR3 nucleotide sequence: TGTGCCAGCAGTTCCCCACCAACTTACGAGCAGTACTTC.

As DNA, the CDR3 is TGTGCCAGTAGTAACCGACAGGGGATGAACAATCAGCCCCAGCATTTT. Translating gives CASSNRQGMNNQPQHF. The chain couples TRBV19 to TRBJ1-5; 8 bases match TRBD1. This CDR3 comprises 16 residues. Germline loops: CDR1 LNHDA, CDR2 SQIVND (reference sequence). The V and J ends lost 4 bases and 3 bases, in that order; junction bases with no gene match: 8. The full variable domain, with the rest looked up from reference TRBV19 and TRBJ1-5, is DGGITQSPKYLFRKEGQNVTLSCEQNLNHDAMYWYRQDPGQGLRLIYYSQIVNDFQKGDIAEGYSVSREKKESFPLTVTSAQKNPTAFYLCASSNRQGMNNQPQHFGDGTRLSIL.

CDR3 DNA sequence: TGTGCCAGCAGCTTCTCGGGACTAGCGGGAGGCTATGAGCAGTTCTTC. Its translation: CASSFSGLAGGYEQFF. The V and J genes are TRBV5-5 and TRBJ2-1; 15 nucleotides agree with TRBD2. This CDR3 spans 16 amino acids. Unmatched junction bases numbered 5, after V lost 2 bases and J lost 8 bases. Germline CDR1 is SGHKS and CDR2 is YYEKEE (reference sequence).